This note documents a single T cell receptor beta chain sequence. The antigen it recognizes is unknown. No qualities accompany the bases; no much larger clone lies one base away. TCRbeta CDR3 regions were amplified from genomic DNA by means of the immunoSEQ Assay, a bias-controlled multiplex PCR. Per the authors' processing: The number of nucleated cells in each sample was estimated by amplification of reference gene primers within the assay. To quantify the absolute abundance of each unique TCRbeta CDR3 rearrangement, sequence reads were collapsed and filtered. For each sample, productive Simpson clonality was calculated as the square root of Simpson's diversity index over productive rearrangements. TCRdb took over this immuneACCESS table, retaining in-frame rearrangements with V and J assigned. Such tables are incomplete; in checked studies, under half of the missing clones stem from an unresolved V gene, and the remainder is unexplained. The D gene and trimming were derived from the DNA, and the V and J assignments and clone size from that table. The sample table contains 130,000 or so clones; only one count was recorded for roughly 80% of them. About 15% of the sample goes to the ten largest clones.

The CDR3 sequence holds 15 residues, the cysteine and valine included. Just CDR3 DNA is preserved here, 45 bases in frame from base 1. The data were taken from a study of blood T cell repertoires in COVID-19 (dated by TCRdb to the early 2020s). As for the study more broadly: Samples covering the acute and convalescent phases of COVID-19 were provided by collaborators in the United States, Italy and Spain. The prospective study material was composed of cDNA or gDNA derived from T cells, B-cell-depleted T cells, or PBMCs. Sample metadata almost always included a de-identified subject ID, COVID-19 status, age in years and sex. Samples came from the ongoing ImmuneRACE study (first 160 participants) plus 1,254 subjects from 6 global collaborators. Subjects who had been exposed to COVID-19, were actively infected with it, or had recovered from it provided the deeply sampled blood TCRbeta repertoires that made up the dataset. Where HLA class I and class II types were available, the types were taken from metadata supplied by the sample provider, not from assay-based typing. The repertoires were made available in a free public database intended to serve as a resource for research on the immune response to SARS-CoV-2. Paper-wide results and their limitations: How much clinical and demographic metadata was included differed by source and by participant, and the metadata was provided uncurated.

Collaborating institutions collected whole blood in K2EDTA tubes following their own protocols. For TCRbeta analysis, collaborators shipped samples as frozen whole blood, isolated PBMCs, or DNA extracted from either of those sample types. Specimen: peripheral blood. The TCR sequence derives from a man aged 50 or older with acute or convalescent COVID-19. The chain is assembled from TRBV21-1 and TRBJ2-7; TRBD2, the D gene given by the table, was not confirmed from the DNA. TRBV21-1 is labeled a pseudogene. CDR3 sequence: CASSRTSGSSYEQYV. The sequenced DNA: TGTGCCAGCAGCAGGACTAGCGGGAGCTCCTACGAGCAGTACGTC.